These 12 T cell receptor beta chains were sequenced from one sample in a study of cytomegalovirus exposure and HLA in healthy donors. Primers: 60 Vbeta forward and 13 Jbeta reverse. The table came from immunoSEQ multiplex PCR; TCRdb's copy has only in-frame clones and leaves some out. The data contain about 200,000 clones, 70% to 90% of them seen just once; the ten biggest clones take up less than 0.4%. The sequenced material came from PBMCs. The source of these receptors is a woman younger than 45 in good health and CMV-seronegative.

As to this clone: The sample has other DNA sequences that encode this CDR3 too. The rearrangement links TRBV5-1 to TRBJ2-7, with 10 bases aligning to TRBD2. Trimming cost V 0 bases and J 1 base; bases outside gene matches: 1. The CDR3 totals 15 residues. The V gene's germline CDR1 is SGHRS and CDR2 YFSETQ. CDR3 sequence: CASSLGTSGSYEQYF. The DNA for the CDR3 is TGCGCCAGCAGCTTGGGGACTAGCGGATCCTACGAGCAGTACTTC. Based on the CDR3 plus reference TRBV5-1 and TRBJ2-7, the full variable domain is KAGVTQTPRYLIKTRGQQVTLSCSPISGHRSVSWYQQTPGQGLQFLFEYFSETQRNKGNFPGRFSGRQFSNSRSEMNVSTLELGDSALYLCASSLGTSGSYEQYFGPGTRLTVT.

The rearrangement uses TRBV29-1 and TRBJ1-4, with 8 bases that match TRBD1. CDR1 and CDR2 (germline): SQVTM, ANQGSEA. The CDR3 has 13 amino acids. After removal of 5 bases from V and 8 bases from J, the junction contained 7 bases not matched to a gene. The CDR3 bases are TGCAGCGTTCGAGGACAGGGCCCAGAAAAACTGTTTTTT. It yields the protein CSVRGQGPEKLFF.

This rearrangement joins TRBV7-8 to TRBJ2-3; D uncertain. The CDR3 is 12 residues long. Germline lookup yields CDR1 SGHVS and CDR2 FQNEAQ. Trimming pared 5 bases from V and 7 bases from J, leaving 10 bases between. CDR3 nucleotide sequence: TGTGCCAGCAGCCAGACGGAGAATACGCAGTATTTT. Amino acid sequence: CASSQTENTQYF.

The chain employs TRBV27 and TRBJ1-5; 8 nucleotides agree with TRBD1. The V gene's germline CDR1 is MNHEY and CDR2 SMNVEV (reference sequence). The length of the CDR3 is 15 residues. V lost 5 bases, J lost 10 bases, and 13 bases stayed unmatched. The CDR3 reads CASSLSGGKFYPQHF. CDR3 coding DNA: TGTGCCAGCAGTCTGTCAGGGGGCAAGTTCTATCCCCAGCATTTT.

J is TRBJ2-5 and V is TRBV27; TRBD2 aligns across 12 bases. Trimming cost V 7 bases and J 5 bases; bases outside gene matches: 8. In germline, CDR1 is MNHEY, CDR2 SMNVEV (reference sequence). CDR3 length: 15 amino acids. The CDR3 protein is CASTASGRADETQYF. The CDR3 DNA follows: TGTGCCAGCACGGCTAGCGGGAGGGCCGATGAGACCCAGTACTTC.

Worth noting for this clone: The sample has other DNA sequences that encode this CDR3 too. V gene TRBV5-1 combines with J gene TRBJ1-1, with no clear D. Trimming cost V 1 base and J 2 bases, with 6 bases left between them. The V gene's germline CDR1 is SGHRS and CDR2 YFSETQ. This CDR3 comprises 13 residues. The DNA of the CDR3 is TGCGCCAGCAGCTTGAGCCTTAACACTGAAGCTTTCTTT. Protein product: CASSLSLNTEAFF.

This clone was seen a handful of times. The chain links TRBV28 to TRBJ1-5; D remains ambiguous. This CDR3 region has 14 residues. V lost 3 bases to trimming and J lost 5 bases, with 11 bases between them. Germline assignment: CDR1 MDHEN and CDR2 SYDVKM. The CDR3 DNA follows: TGTGCCAGCAGTTTCCCCGGGGTCTATCAGCCCCAGCATTTT. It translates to CASSFPGVYQPQHF.

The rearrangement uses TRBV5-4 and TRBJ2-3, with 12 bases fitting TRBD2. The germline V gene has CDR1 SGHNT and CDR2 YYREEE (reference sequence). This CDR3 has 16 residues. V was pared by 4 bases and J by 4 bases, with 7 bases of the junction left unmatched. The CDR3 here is CASSASLAGGPDTQYF. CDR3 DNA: TGTGCCAGCAGCGCCTCCCTAGCGGGGGGGCCAGATACGCAGTATTTT.

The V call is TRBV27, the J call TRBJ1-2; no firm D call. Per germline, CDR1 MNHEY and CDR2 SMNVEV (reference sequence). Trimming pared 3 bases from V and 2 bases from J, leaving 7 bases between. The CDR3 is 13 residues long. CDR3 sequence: CASSLNRNYGYTF. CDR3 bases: TGTGCCAGCAGTTTGAACAGAAACTATGGCTACACCTTC.

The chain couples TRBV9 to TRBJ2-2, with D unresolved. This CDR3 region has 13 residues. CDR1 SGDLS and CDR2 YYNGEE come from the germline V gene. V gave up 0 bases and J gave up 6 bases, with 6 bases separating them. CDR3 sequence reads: CASSVVMSGELFF. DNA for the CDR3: TGTGCCAGCAGCGTAGTTATGTCCGGGGAGCTGTTTTTT.

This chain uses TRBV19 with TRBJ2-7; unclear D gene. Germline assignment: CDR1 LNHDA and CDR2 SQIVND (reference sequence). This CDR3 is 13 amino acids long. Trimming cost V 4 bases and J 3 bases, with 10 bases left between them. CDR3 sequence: CASSTTPGYEQYF. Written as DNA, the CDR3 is TGTGCCAGTAGTACCACCCCGGGCTACGAGCAGTACTTC. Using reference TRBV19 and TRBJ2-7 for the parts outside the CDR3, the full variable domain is DGGITQSPKYLFRKEGQNVTLSCEQNLNHDAMYWYRQDPGQGLRLIYYSQIVNDFQKGDIAEGYSVSREKKESFPLTVTSAQKNPTAFYLCASSTTPGYEQYFGPGTRLTVT.

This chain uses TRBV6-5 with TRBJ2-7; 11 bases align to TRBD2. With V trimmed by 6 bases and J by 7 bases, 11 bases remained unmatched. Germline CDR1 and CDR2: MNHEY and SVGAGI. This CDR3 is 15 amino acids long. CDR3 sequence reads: CASRLLAGGAGEQYF. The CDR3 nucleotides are TGTGCCAGCAGACTCTTAGCGGGAGGGGCAGGAGAGCAGTACTTC.